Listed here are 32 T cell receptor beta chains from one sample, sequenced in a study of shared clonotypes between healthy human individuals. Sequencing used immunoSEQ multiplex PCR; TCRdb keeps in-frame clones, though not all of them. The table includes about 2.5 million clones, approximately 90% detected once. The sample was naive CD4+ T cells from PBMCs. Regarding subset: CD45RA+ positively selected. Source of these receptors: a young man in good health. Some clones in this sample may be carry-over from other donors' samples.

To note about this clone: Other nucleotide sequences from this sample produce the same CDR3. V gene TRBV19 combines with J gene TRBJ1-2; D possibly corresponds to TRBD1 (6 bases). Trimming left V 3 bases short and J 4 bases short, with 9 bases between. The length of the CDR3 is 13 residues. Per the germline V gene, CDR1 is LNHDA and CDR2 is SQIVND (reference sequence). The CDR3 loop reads CASSIQQGYGYTF. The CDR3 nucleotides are TGTGCCAGTAGTATCCAACAGGGCTATGGCTACACCTTC.

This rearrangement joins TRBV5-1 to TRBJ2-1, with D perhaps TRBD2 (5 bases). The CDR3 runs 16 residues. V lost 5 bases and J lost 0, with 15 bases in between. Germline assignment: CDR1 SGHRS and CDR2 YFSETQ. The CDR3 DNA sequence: TGCGCCAGCAGGCCACAACCCGGGGACTCCTACAATGAGCAGTTCTTC. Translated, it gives CASRPQPGDSYNEQFF.

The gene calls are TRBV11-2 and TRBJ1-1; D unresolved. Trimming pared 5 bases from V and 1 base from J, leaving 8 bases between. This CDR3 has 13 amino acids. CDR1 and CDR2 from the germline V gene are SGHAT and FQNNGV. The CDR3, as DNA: TGTGCCAGCAGCGCGTGGGAGAACACTGAAGCTTTCTTT. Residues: CASSAWENTEAFF.

The CDR3, as DNA: TGTGCCAGTAGTATAGACAGGGTACGAGATGAGCAGTTCTTC. Encoded protein: CASSIDRVRDEQFF. The chain couples TRBV19 to TRBJ2-1, with a tentative D call TRBD1 (5 bases). The germline CDR1 and CDR2 sequences are LNHDA and SQIVND (reference sequence). The CDR3 is 14 amino acids. V was shortened by 0 bases and J by 8 bases, with 11 bases between the two germline ends.

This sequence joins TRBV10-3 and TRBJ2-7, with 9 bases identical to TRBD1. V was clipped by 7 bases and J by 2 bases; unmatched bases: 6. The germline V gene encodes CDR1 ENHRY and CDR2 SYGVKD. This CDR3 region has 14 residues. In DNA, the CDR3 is TGTGCCATCATGAAGGGACAGGGACCCTACGAGCAGTACTTC. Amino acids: CAIMKGQGPYEQYF.

This chain's CDR3 is CASSWSEVTDTQYF. CDR3 bases: TGCGCCAGCAGCTGGTCGGAGGTGACAGATACGCAGTATTTT. This chain connects TRBV5-1 to TRBJ2-3; D possibly corresponds to TRBD2 (5 bases). The CDR3 has 14 amino acids. CDR1 and CDR2 from the germline V gene are SGHRS and YFSETQ. The V end was cut by 3 bases, the J end by 3 bases, with 11 bases between.

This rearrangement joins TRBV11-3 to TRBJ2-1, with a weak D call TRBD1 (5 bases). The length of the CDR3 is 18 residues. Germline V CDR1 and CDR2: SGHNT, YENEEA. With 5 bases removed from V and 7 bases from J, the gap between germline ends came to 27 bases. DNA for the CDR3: TGTGCCAGCAGCAAGACAGATACAACTCCCCTTGTAGGTAATGAGCAGTTCTTC. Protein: CASSKTDTTPLVGNEQFF.

The CDR3 bases are TGCGCCAGCAGCTTGGAGTACAGGTCAGGTGAAAAACTGTTTTTT. It is translated as CASSLEYRSGEKLFF. V gene TRBV5-1 combines with J gene TRBJ1-4, with a tentative D call TRBD1 (5 bases). Trimming cost V 0 bases and J 7 bases, with 13 bases left between them. This CDR3 comprises 15 residues. Germline V lookup: CDR1 SGHRS, CDR2 YFSETQ.

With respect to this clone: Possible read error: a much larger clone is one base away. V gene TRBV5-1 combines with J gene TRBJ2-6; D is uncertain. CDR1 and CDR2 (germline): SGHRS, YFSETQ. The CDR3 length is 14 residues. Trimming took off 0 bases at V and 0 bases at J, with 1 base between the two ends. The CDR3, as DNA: TGCGCCAGCAGCTTGGCCTCTGGGGCCAACGTCCTGACTTTC. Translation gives CASSLASGANVLTF.

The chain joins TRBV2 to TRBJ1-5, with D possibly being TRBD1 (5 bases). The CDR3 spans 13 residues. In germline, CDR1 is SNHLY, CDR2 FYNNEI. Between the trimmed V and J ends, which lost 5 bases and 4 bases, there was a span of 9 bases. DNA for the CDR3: TGTGCCAGCAGTCAACAGGAGAATCAGCCCCAGCATTTT. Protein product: CASSQQENQPQHF.

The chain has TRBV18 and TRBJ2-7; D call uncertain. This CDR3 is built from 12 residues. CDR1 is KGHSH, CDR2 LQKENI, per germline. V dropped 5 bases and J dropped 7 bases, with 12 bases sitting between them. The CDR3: CASSENGMEQYF. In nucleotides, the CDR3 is TGTGCCAGCTCAGAGAATGGGATGGAGCAGTACTTC.

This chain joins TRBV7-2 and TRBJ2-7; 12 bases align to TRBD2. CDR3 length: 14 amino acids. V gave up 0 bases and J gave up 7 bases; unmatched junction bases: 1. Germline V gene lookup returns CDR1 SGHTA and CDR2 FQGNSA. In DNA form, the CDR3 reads TGTGCCAGCAGCTTAGCGGGGACTAGCGGGGAGCAGTACTTC. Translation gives CASSLAGTSGEQYF.

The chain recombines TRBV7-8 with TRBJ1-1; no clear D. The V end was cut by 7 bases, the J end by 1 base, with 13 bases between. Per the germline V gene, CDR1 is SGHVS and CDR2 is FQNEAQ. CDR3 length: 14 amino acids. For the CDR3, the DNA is TGTGCCAGCACCCCCGGGTCTAAGAACACTGAAGCTTTCTTT. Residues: CASTPGSKNTEAFF.

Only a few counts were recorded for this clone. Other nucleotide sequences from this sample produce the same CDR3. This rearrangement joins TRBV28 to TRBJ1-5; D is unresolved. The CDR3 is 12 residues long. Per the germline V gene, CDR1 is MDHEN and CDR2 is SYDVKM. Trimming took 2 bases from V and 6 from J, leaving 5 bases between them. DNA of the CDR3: TGTGCCAGCAGTTTACGCGGTCAGCCCCAGCATTTT. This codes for CASSLRGQPQHF.

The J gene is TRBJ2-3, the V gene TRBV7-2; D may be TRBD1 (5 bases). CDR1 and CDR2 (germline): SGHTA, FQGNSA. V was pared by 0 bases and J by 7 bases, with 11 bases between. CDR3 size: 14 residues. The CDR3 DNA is TGTGCCAGCAGCTTAGCCGACCCAGGGCATACGCAGTATTTT. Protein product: CASSLADPGHTQYF.

Here the CDR3 DNA reads TGTGCCAGCAAGAATTCAGGGAAATCTGAAAAACTGTTTTTT. This sequence encodes CASKNSGKSEKLFF. The gene calls are TRBV7-2 and TRBJ1-4; D perhaps matches TRBD1 (5 bases). The V end was cut by 7 bases, the J end by 7 bases, with 16 bases between. The CDR3 runs to 14 residues. The V gene's germline CDR1 is SGHTA and CDR2 FQGNSA.

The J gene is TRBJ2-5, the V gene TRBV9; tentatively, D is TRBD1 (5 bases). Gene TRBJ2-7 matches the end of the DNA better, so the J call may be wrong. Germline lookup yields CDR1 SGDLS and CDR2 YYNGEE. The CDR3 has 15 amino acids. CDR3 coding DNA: TGTGCCAGCAGCCCCCGCCCAGGGAAGGGATACGAGCAGTACTTC. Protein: CASSPRPGKGYEQYF.

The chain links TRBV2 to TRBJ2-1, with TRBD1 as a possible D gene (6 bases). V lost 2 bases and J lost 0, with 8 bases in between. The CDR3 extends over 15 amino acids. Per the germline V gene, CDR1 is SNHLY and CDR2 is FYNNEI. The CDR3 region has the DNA TGTGCCAGCAGTGAAAGGGGGAGCTCCTACAATGAGCAGTTCTTC. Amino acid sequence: CASSERGSSYNEQFF.

CDR3 in DNA: TGTGCCACCAGCAGACCCGTCCGGACAACGAACACCGGGGAGCTGTTTTTT. Translated, it gives CATSRPVRTTNTGELFF. This rearrangement joins TRBV15 to TRBJ2-2, with TRBD1 as a possible D gene (5 bases). Per germline, CDR1 LNHNV and CDR2 YYDKDF (reference sequence). The CDR3 is made up of 17 amino acids. The germline V and J ends were trimmed by 2 bases and 0 bases, with 13 bases remaining between them. The entire variable domain, with the rest obtained from reference TRBV15 and TRBJ2-2, is as follows: DAMVIQNPRYQVTQFGKPVTLSCSQTLNHNVMYWYQQKSSQAPKLLFHYYDKDFNNEADTPDNFQSRRPNTSFCFLDIRSPGLGDTAMYLCATSRPVRTTNTGELFFGEGSRLTVL.

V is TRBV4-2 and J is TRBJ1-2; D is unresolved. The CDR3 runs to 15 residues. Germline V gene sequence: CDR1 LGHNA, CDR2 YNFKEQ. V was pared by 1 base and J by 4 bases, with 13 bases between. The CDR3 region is CASSQGVGGLYGYTF. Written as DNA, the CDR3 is TGTGCCAGCAGCCAAGGGGTAGGAGGACTCTATGGCTACACCTTC.

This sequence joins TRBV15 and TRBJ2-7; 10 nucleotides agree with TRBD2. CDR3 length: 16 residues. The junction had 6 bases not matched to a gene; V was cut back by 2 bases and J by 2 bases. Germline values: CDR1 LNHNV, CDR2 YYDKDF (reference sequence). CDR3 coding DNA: TGTGCCACCAGCAGATTGGGGACTAGCGTACCCTACGAGCAGTACTTC. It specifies CATSRLGTSVPYEQYF.

The CDR3 here is CASSPDTRPSYEQYF. CDR3 in DNA: TGTGCCAGCTCACCTGACACCCGTCCCTCCTACGAGCAGTACTTC. The chain joins TRBV18 to TRBJ2-7; D is unresolved. The CDR3 consists of 15 residues. Looked up from germline, CDR1 is KGHSH and CDR2 is LQKENI. Trimming removed 3 bases from V and 0 bases from J, with 12 bases in between.

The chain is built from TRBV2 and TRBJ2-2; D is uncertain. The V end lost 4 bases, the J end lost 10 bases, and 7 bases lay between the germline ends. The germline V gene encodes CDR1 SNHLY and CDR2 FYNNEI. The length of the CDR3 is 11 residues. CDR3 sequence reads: CASSGYEELFF. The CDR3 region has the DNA TGTGCCAGCAGTGGGTATGAGGAGCTGTTTTTT.

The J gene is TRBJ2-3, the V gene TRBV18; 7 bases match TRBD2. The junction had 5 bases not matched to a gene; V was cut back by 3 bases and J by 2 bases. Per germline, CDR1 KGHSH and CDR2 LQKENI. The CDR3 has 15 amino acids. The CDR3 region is CASSPLGDYTDTQYF. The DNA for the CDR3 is TGTGCCAGCTCACCTCTAGGGGACTACACAGATACGCAGTATTTT.

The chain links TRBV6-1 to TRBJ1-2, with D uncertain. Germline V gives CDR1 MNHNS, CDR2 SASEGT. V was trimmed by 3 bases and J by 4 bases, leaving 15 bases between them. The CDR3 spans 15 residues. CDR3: CASSDPWGGVYGYTF. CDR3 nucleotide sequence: TGTGCCAGCAGTGATCCGTGGGGAGGCGTCTATGGCTACACCTTC.

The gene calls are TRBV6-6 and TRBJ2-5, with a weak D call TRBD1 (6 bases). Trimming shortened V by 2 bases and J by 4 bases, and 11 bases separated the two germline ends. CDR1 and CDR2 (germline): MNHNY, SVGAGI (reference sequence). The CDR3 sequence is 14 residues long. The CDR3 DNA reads TGTGCCAGCAGTTACCAGGGGCCAGGAGAGACCCAGTACTTC. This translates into CASSYQGPGETQYF.

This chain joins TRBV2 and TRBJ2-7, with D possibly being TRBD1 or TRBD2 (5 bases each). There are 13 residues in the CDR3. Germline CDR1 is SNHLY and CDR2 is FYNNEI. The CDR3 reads CGGRGSPGYEQYF. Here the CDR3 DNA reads TGTGGGGGACGTGGGTCCCCTGGGTACGAGCAGTACTTC.

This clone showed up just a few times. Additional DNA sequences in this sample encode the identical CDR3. The CDR3 here is CASSLAANTEAFF. The CDR3 nucleotides are TGCGCCAGCAGCTTGGCAGCGAACACTGAAGCTTTCTTT. The genes are TRBV5-1 and TRBJ1-1; D unresolved. CDR1 is SGHRS, CDR2 YFSETQ, per germline. Trimming removed 0 bases from V and 1 base from J, with 4 bases in between. CDR3 size: 13 residues.

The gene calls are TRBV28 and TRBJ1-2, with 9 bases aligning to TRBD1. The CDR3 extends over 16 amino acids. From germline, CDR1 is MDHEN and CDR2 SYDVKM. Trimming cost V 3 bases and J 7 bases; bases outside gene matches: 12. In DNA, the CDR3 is TGTGCCAGCAGTTTTCCCGCCAAGACAGGGGGTGGTGGCTACACCTTC. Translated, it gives CASSFPAKTGGGGYTF.

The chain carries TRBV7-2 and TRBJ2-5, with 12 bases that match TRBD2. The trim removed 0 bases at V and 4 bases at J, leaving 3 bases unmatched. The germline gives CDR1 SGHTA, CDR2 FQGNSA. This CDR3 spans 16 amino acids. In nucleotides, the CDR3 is TGTGCCAGCAGCTTAGCGCTAGCGGGAGGGGCAGAGACCCAGTACTTC. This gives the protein CASSLALAGGAETQYF. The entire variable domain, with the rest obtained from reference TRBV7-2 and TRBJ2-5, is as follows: GAGVSQSPSNKVTEKGKDVELRCDPISGHTALYWYRQSLGQGLEFLIYFQGNSAPDKSGLPSDRFSAERTGGSVSTLTIQRTQQEDSAVYLCASSLALAGGAETQYFGPGTRLLVL.

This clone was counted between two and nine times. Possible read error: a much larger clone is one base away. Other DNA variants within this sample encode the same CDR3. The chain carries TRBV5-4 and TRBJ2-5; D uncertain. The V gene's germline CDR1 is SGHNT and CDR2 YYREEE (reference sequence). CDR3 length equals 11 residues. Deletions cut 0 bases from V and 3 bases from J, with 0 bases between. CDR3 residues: CASSLEETQYF. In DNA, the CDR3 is TGTGCCAGCAGCTTGGAAGAGACCCAGTACTTC.

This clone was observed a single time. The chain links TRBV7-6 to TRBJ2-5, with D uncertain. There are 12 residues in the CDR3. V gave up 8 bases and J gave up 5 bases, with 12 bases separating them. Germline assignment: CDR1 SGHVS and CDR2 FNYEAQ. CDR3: CASAPGRETQYF. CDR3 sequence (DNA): TGTGCCAGCGCCCCCGGGCGGGAGACCCAGTACTTC.